A single T cell receptor beta chain is shown here with its context. Its antigen is currently unknown. Germline V gene data show CDR1 as MNHEY and CDR2 as SMNVEV (reference sequence). The V gene lost 6 bases and the J gene lost 2 bases, with 11 bases spanning the gap. The CDR3 covers 14 residues. The authors split each subset's genomic DNA evenly across several immunoSEQ plates. The table came from immunoSEQ multiplex PCR; TCRdb's copy has only in-frame clones and leaves some out. The repertoire holds some 1.4 million clones, approximately 97% seen once, with approximately 1.1% in the top ten. The sample comes from a study of shared clonotypes between healthy human individuals. The wider study: Every donor yielded three CD4 naive, three CD4 memory, two CD8 naive and one CD8 memory plate.

Findings of the study overall: Researchers sampled blood only, noting tissue repertoires likely differ. Some clonotypes were shared by all four sorted-subset donors, while others were not shared. The non-shared ones had lower generation probabilities than the shared ones.

This receptor was obtained from a man aged 25 to 40 in good health. What was sequenced was naive CD4+ T cells sorted from blood. The subset: CD45RA+ positively selected. The V gene is TRBV27, the J gene TRBJ1-5; D unclear. The DNA for the CDR3 is TGTGCCAGCAGGCAGGCTGCCGGCAATCAGCCCCAGCATTTT. It codes for CASRQAAGNQPQHF.